This TCR beta chain was recovered during a study of graft-versus-host responses after intestinal transplantation. For the study at large: Recipients had transplants, and these were multivisceral, liver-intestinal, or isolated intestinal. Tacrolimus and steroids were given for 3 to 4 years to all recipients after anti-thymocyte globulin induction.

Points from the study as a whole: The study associated peak circulating GvH clone levels with early post-transplant HvG declines. Present in recipient marrow, GvH clones included some that appeared first in ileum or blood.

Remarks on this clone: Its target is unknown.

Graft samples were processed, releasing intraepithelial and lamina propria lymphocytes. Method: immunoSEQ multiplex PCR; TCRdb's copy keeps in-frame clones and lacks some. The sample has tens of thousands of clones, about 80% seen once. Trimming took 3 bases from V and 5 from J, leaving 11 bases between them. There are 13 residues in the CDR3. Germline V CDR1 and CDR2: SEHNR, FQNEAQ (reference sequence). The chain is built from TRBV7-9 and TRBJ2-7, with D possibly being TRBD2 (5 bases). The source of this sequence is a human patient who received an intestinal transplant, so some T cells may come from the graft donor. Sequenced here: ileum tissue, sampled 98 days after intestinal transplantation. CDR3 nucleotide sequence: TGTGCCAGCAGCTTTCAGCTCGGGGACGAGCAGTACTTC. It is translated as CASSFQLGDEQYF.